This T cell receptor (beta chain) was retrieved from a study of blood T cell repertoires in COVID-19. How the authors handled the data: Estimation of nucleated cell counts was performed using reference gene primer amplification. Assay used: immunoSEQ multiplex PCR; TCRdb lists only in-frame clones, some missing. V and J calls and clone size come straight from that table; D and trimming were deduced from the DNA. The repertoire consists of 150,000 to 200,000 clones, with 84% occurring once and the leading ten covering about 8%. This CDR3 contains 12 residues. V lost 3 bases and J lost 6, with 8 bases in between. Germline CDR1 and CDR2: SEHNR and FQNEAQ (reference sequence).

The sample taken for sequencing was PBMCs or T cells enriched from blood (not recorded which). The receptor comes from a woman aged 50 to 65 who had recovered from COVID-19. The chain carries TRBV7-9 and TRBJ1-2; D unresolved. CDR3 nucleotide sequence: TGTGCCAGCAGCTTGTACGGGGATGGCTACACCTTC. Encoded protein: CASSLYGDGYTF.